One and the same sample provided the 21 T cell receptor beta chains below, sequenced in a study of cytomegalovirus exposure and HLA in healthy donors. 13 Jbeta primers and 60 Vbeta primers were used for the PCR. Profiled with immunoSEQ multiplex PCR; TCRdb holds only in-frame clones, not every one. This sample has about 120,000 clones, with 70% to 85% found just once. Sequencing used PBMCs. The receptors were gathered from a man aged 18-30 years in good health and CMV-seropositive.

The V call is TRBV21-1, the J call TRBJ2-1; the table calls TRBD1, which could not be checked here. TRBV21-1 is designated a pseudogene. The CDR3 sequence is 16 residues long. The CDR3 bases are TGTGCCACCGCCCGGCCGTTCCACAGACATTACAATGAGCAGTTCTTC. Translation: CATARPFHRHYNEQFF.

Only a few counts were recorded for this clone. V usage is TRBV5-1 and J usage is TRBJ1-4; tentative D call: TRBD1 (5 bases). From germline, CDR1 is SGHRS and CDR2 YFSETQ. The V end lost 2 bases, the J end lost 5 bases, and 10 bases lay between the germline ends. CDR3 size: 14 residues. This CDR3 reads CASSLTQGNEKLFF. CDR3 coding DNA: TGCGCCAGCAGCTTAACTCAGGGAAATGAAAAACTGTTTTTT.

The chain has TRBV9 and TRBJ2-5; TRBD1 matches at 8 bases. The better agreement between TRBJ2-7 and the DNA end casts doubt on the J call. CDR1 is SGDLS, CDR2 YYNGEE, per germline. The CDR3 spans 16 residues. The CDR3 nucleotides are TGTGCCAGCAGCAAACGGACAGGGACATCCTCCTACGAGCAGTACTTC. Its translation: CASSKRTGTSSYEQYF.

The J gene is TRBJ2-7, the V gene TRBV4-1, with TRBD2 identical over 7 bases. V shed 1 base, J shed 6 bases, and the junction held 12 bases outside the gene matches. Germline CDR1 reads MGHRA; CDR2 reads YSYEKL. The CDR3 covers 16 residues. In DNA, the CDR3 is TGCGCCAGCAGCCAAGCGGCTTTTGCGGGAGTTTTCGAGCAGTACTTC. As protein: CASSQAAFAGVFEQYF.

Written as DNA, the CDR3 is TGTGCCAGCAGCTTTTATCCGGGAGCAGTTGAGCAGTACTTC. Translated, it gives CASSFYPGAVEQYF. The rearrangement uses TRBV5-4 and TRBJ2-7; D might be TRBD2 (6 bases). CDR3 length equals 14 residues. Per the germline V gene, CDR1 is SGHNT and CDR2 is YYREEE (reference sequence). V was shortened by 2 bases and J by 7 bases, with 16 bases between the two germline ends. The entire variable domain, with the rest obtained from reference TRBV5-4 and TRBJ2-7, is as follows: ETGVTQSPTHLIKTRGQQVTLRCSSQSGHNTVSWYQQALGQGPQFIFQYYREEENGRGNFPPRFSGLQFPNYSSELNVNALELDDSALYLCASSFYPGAVEQYFGPGTRLTVT.

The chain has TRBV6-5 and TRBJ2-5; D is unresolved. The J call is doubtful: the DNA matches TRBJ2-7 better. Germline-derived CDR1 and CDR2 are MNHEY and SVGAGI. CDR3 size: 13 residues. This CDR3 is CASSYFDSYEQYF. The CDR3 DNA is TGTGCCAGCAGTTACTTCGACTCCTACGAGCAGTACTTC.

The CDR3 is CATSREGLAGEVTGELFF. The CDR3 region has the DNA TGTGCCACCAGCAGAGAGGGCTTAGCGGGAGAGGTTACCGGGGAGCTGTTTTTT. The chain employs TRBV15 and TRBJ2-2; 9 bases agree with TRBD2. Germline V CDR1 and CDR2: LNHNV, YYDKDF (reference sequence). J was trimmed by 5 bases and V by 0 bases; bases with no gene match: 10. The CDR3 covers 18 residues.

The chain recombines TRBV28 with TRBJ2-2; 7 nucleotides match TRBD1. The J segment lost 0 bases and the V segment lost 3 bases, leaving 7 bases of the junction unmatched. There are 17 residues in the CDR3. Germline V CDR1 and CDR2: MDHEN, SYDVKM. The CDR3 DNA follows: TGTGCCAGCAGTTTTGGGTACGGGACAGCGAACACCGGGGAGCTGTTTTTT. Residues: CASSFGYGTANTGELFF.

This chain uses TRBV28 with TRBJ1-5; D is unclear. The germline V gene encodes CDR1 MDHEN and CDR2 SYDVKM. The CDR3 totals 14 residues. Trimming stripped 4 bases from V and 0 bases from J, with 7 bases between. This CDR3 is CASSSRYSNQPQHF. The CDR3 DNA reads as TGTGCCAGCAGTTCCCGTTATAGCAATCAGCCCCAGCATTTT.

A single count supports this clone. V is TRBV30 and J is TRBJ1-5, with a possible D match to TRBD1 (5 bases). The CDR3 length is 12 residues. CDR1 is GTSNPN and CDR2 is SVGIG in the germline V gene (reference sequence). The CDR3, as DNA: TGTGTCACCCGGGACTTTAATCAGCCCCAGCATTTT. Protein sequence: CVTRDFNQPQHF.

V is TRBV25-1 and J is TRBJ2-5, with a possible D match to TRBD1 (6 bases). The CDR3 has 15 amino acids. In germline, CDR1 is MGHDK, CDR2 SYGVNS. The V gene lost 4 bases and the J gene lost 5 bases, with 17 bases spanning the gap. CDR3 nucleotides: TGTGCCAGCAGTGGGTACCCCACAGGGAGTGAGACCCAGTACTTC. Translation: CASSGYPTGSETQYF.

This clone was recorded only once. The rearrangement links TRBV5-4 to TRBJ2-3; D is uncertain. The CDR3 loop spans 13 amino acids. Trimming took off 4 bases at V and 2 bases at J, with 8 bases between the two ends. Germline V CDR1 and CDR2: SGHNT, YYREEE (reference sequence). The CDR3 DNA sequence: TGTGCCAGCAGCCTCTTTCCCACAGATACGCAGTATTTT. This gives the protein CASSLFPTDTQYF.

The CDR3 protein is CASTPQSGQMNEQYF. For the CDR3, the DNA is TGTGCCAGCACACCTCAATCGGGACAGATGAACGAGCAGTACTTC. The chain joins TRBV11-2 to TRBJ2-7, with TRBD1 identical over 7 bases. The junction had 14 bases not matched to a gene; V was cut back by 7 bases and J by 5 bases. CDR1 SGHAT and CDR2 FQNNGV come from the germline V gene. This CDR3 contains 15 residues.

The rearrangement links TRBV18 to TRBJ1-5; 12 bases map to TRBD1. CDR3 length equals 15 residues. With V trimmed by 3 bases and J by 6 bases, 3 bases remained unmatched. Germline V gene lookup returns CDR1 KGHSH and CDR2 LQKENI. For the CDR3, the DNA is TGTGCCAGCTCACCCGGGACAGGGGGCGGTCAGCCCCAGCATTTT. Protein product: CASSPGTGGGQPQHF. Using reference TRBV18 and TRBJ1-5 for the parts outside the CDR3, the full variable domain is NAGVMQNPRHLVRRRGQEARLRCSPMKGHSHVYWYRQLPEEGLKFMVYLQKENIIDESGMPKERFSAEFPKEGPSILRIQQVVRGDSAAYFCASSPGTGGGQPQHFGDGTRLSIL.

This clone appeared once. The CDR3 bases are TGTGCCAGCAGCTCTACCGGGACTAGCGGGAGTATGACCCAGTACTTC. This sequence encodes CASSSTGTSGSMTQYF. This chain joins TRBV5-5 and TRBJ2-5; 14 bases are a match to TRBD2. The CDR3 is made up of 16 amino acids. V shed 3 bases and J 7 bases; nucleotides not matched to a gene: 8. Germline values: CDR1 SGHKS, CDR2 YYEKEE (reference sequence).

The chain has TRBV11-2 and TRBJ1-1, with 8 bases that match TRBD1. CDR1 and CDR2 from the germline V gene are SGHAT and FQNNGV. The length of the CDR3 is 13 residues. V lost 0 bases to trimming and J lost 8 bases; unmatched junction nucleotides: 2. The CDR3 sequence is CASSLDGQGEAFF. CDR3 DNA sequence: TGTGCCAGCAGCTTAGACGGACAGGGAGAAGCTTTCTTT.

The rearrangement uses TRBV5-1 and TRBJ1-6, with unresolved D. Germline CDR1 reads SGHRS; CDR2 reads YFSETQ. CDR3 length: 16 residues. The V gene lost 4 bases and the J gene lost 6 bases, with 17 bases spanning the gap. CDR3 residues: CASSLDLGGFNSPLHF. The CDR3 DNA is TGCGCCAGCAGCCTGGACTTAGGCGGCTTTAATTCACCCCTCCACTTT.

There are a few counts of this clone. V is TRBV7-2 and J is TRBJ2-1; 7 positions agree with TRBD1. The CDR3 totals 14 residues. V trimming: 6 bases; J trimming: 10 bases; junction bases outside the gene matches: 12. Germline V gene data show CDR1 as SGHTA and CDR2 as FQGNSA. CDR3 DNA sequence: TGTGCCAGCAGTCTTATTGGGACAGCCGACGAGCAGTTCTTC. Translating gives CASSLIGTADEQFF.

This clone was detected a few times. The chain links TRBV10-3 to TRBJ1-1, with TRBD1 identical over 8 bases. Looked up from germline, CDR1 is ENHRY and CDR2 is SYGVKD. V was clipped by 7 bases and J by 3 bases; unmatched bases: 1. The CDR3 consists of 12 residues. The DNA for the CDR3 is TGTGCCATCAAGACAGGGGACACTGAAGCTTTCTTT. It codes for CAIKTGDTEAFF.

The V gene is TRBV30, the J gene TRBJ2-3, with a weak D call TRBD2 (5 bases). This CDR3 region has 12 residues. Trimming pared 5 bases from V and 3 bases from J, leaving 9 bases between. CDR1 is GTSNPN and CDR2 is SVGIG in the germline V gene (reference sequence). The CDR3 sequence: CAWLRVTDTQYF. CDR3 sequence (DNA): TGTGCCTGGCTGAGGGTTACAGATACGCAGTATTTT.

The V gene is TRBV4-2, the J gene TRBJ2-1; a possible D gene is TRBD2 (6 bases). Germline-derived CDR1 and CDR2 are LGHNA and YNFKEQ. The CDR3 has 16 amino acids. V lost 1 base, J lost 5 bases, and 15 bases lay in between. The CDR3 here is CASSQAGPPGDNEQFF. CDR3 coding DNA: TGTGCCAGCAGCCAAGCGGGGCCCCCGGGAGACAATGAGCAGTTCTTC.